This TCR beta chain was sequenced in a study of blood T cell repertoires in COVID-19. Study background: COVID-19 samples, acute and convalescent, were from the United States, Italy and Spain. PBMCs, B-cell-depleted T cells, or T cells provided the cDNA or gDNA that made up the material.

The CDR3 totals 13 residues. Germline CDR1 and CDR2: LGHDT and YNNKEL (reference sequence). V lost 8 bases to trimming and J lost 8 bases; unmatched junction nucleotides: 3. Cohort 3 donors counted as recovered after two negative PCRs, clearance, or resolved symptoms. This clone has only a few counts. As handled by the study authors: Scientists estimated how many nucleated cells there were by amplifying reference gene primers. The table came from immunoSEQ multiplex PCR; TCRdb's copy has only in-frame clones and leaves some out. D and trimming were read from the DNA, whereas the V and J calls and clone size are those reported in that table. The profile shows 300,000 to 400,000 clones, around nine tenths of them singletons.

This clonotype was sampled from a man between 60 and 75 years old who had recovered from COVID-19. This chain links TRBV3-1 (or the pseudogene TRBV3-2) with TRBJ2-1; 13 bases are a match to TRBD2. Sequenced: PBMCs or T cells enriched from blood (not recorded which). The CDR3 sequence: CASGLAGADEQFF. The CDR3, as DNA: TGTGCCAGCGGACTAGCGGGAGCGGATGAGCAGTTCTTC.